These 31 T cell receptor beta chains share one sample of origin, sequenced in a study of T cell responses to AZD1222 COVID-19 vaccine. Generated by immunoSEQ multiplex PCR, the TCRdb table keeps only in-frame clones and is missing some. The sample lists about 93,000 clones; 65% to 90% were seen once. This specimen consisted of peripheral blood, obtained on day 0 of AZD1222 vaccination. The receptors here all came from an adult in good health.

The chain combines TRBV4-2 with TRBJ2-7; 11 bases are a match to TRBD2. V lost 1 base, J lost 2 bases, and 10 bases stayed unmatched. The CDR3 covers 18 residues. Germline lookup yields CDR1 LGHNA and CDR2 YNFKEQ. CDR3 in DNA: TGTGCCAGCAGCCAAGGACTCACGACTAGCGGGAACACCTACGAGCAGTACTTC. The encoded protein is CASSQGLTTSGNTYEQYF.

This clone was seen just once. This chain uses TRBV28 with TRBJ2-7; tentative D call: TRBD1 (6 bases). V lost 5 bases and J 4 bases, leaving 12 bases between the germline ends. Germline V gene data show CDR1 as MDHEN and CDR2 as SYDVKM. The CDR3 consists of 13 residues. The CDR3 DNA reads TGTGCCAGCAGTAGGGGGTCCGGTTACGAGCAGTACTTC. Protein: CASSRGSGYEQYF.

The chain employs TRBV19 and TRBJ1-2, with D unresolved. Germline values: CDR1 LNHDA, CDR2 SQIVND (reference sequence). V gave up 3 bases and J gave up 7 bases, with 9 bases separating them. The CDR3 runs 12 residues. CDR3 amino acids: CASSMLVGGYTF. For the CDR3, the DNA is TGTGCCAGTAGTATGCTCGTCGGTGGCTACACCTTC.

The rearrangement uses TRBV6-5 and TRBJ1-1; D is undetermined. This CDR3 spans 15 amino acids. Germline CDR1 reads MNHEY; CDR2 reads SVGAGI. V was shortened by 0 bases and J by 1 base, with 9 bases between the two germline ends. This chain's CDR3 is CASSYSGPANTEAFF. The CDR3 coding sequence is TGTGCCAGCAGTTACTCAGGACCAGCGAACACTGAAGCTTTCTTT.

This clone was counted once. The chain is built from TRBV15 and TRBJ1-1; D is perhaps TRBD1 (5 bases). Germline V gene sequence: CDR1 LNHNV, CDR2 YYDKDF (reference sequence). Trimming shortened V by 5 bases and J by 1 base, and 11 bases separated the two germline ends. The CDR3 consists of 14 residues. The CDR3 sequence is CATSFSRGNTEAFF. CDR3 in DNA: TGTGCCACCAGCTTTTCTAGGGGGAACACTGAAGCTTTCTTT.

The rearrangement links TRBV6-2 or TRBV6-3 to TRBJ1-3, with no clear D. The CDR3 consists of 12 residues. V gave up 0 bases and J gave up 11 bases, with 8 bases separating them. CDR1 MNHEY and CDR2 SVGEGT come from the germline V gene. The CDR3 sequence: CASSYSGWAIYF. The CDR3 bases are TGTGCCAGCAGTTACTCGGGGTGGGCCATATATTTT.

The chain has TRBV4-1 and TRBJ2-1, with D perhaps matching TRBD1 (6 bases). Germline values: CDR1 MGHRA, CDR2 YSYEKL. This CDR3 comprises 15 residues. The germline V and J ends were trimmed by 4 bases and 1 base, with 11 bases remaining between them. The CDR3: CASSPGDRSYNEQFF. In DNA, the CDR3 is TGCGCCAGCAGCCCCGGCGACAGGTCCTACAATGAGCAGTTCTTC.

The genes are TRBV6-6 and TRBJ2-7; D gene unclear. The CDR3 is made up of 13 amino acids. The germline gives CDR1 MNHNY, CDR2 SVGAGI (reference sequence). With 0 bases removed from V and 6 bases from J, the gap between germline ends came to 9 bases. Here the CDR3 reads CASSYSGFGEQYF. The CDR3 DNA sequence: TGTGCCAGCAGTTACTCAGGATTTGGCGAGCAGTACTTC.

The chain employs TRBV7-9 and TRBJ1-1, with D hard to call. Germline V gene data show CDR1 as SEHNR and CDR2 as FQNEAQ (reference sequence). The CDR3 consists of 10 residues. With 4 bases removed from V and 5 bases from J, the gap between germline ends came to 2 bases. CDR3 sequence (DNA): TGTGCCAGCAGCTATACTGAAGCTTTCTTT. Translating it yields CASSYTEAFF.

V usage is TRBV7-6 and J usage is TRBJ1-6; 8 bases align to TRBD1. After removal of 1 base from V and 5 bases from J, the junction contained 7 bases not matched to a gene. Germline assignment: CDR1 SGHVS and CDR2 FNYEAQ. CDR3 length equals 17 residues. The CDR3 nucleotides are TGTGCCAGCAGCTTAGAGCCCCAGGGGGCCGATAATTCACCCCTCCACTTT. It translates to CASSLEPQGADNSPLHF.

The rearrangement uses TRBV5-1 and TRBJ2-7, with 9 bases fitting TRBD1. Trimming removed 4 bases from V and 1 base from J; junction bases left unmatched: 15. The CDR3 spans 18 residues. Germline V CDR1 and CDR2: SGHRS, YFSETQ. The CDR3 DNA reads as TGCGCCAGCAGCCCAGGGCTATTTCGACAGGGGGGGTCCTACGAGCAGTACTTC. Translating it yields CASSPGLFRQGGSYEQYF.

DNA for the CDR3: TGTGCCAGCGGCGGGACAGGGAGGAAAACCTATAATTCACCCCTCCACTTT. This codes for CASGGTGRKTYNSPLHF. The V gene is TRBV19, the J gene TRBJ1-6; TRBD1 aligns across 9 bases. CDR3 length equals 17 residues. V shed 9 bases and J 2 bases; nucleotides not matched to a gene: 11. CDR1 and CDR2 (germline): LNHDA, SQIVND (reference sequence).

The chain carries TRBV12-5 and TRBJ1-2; D not resolved. CDR3 length: 16 amino acids. V lost 0 bases and J 1 base, leaving 12 bases between the germline ends. The V gene's germline CDR1 is LGHNT and CDR2 FRNRAP. CDR3 in amino acids: CASGLVVSRFNYGYTF. CDR3 DNA: TGTGCTAGTGGTTTGGTAGTTTCCAGGTTTAACTATGGCTACACCTTC.

Written as DNA, the CDR3 is TGTGCCAGCAGTCCGGGACAGCTCTACGAGCAGTACTTC. Its translation: CASSPGQLYEQYF. This sequence joins TRBV12-3 or TRBV12-4 and TRBJ2-7; the match to TRBD1 covers 7 bases. This CDR3 comprises 13 residues. Trimming removed 5 bases from V and 3 bases from J; junction bases left unmatched: 4.

The chain combines TRBV20-1 with TRBJ1-5; 9 bases fit TRBD1. The CDR3 is made up of 16 amino acids. Trimming at V came to 3 bases and at J to 5 bases, leaving 11 bases not matched to a gene. Germline CDR1 is DFQATT and CDR2 is SNEGSKA (reference sequence). For the CDR3, the DNA is TGCAGTGCTAGTGCCGGTCTGAGGACAGGGGATCAGCCCCAGCATTTT. Amino acid sequence: CSASAGLRTGDQPQHF.

There are a few counts of this clone. The gene calls are TRBV20-1 and TRBJ2-3; 9 nucleotides match TRBD2. Trimming at V came to 3 bases and at J to 8 bases, leaving 9 bases not matched to a gene. Germline V gene lookup returns CDR1 DFQATT and CDR2 SNEGSKA (reference sequence). The CDR3 has 14 amino acids. CDR3 region: CSASSREGPVTQYF. In nucleotides, the CDR3 is TGCAGTGCTAGTTCGCGGGAGGGCCCTGTTACGCAGTATTTT.

The chain combines TRBV6-5 with TRBJ1-5; tentatively, D is TRBD1 (5 bases). Germline V lookup: CDR1 MNHEY, CDR2 SVGAGI. This CDR3 contains 12 residues. V was shortened by 4 bases and J by 5 bases, with 6 bases between the two germline ends. Here the CDR3 DNA reads TGTGCCAGCAGTTCAGGGCATCAGCCCCAGCATTTT. This encodes CASSSGHQPQHF.

The rearrangement uses TRBV5-1 and TRBJ1-4, with 7 bases lining up with TRBD1. The V and J ends lost 5 bases and 4 bases, in that order; junction bases with no gene match: 8. CDR1 and CDR2 (germline): SGHRS, YFSETQ. The CDR3 loop spans 15 amino acids. The CDR3 DNA follows: TGCGCCAGCAGGAAACGACAGGGAAATAATGAAAAACTGTTTTTT. This gives the protein CASRKRQGNNEKLFF.

The chain employs TRBV7-9 and TRBJ2-7; 10 bases fit TRBD2. Per the germline V gene, CDR1 is SEHNR and CDR2 is FQNEAQ (reference sequence). The CDR3 covers 17 residues. Losses at the gene ends were 5 bases for V and 2 bases for J; bases not matched to a gene: 12. CDR3 sequence (DNA): TGTGCCAGCAGCGACAGCCCGGGACTAGCGAGTACCTACGAGCAGTACTTC. It specifies CASSDSPGLASTYEQYF.

The chain joins TRBV19 to TRBJ1-1; 8 nucleotides agree with TRBD1. The CDR3 sequence is 13 residues long. Germline CDR1 LNHDA, CDR2 SQIVND (reference sequence). The junction had 3 bases not matched to a gene; V was cut back by 3 bases and J by 6 bases. The CDR3 here is CASSITGGSEAFF. The CDR3 DNA is TGTGCCAGTAGTATCACAGGGGGTTCTGAAGCTTTCTTT.

This clone was detected a few times. The chain recombines TRBV19 with TRBJ1-2; 12 bases are shared with TRBD1. This CDR3 is built from 15 residues. V lost 7 bases to trimming and J lost 7 bases; unmatched junction nucleotides: 10. Looked up from germline, CDR1 is LNHDA and CDR2 is SQIVND (reference sequence). CDR3 protein: CASNHPGQGALGYTF. The CDR3 nucleotides read TGTGCCAGTAATCACCCGGGACAGGGGGCGCTTGGCTACACCTTC.

The chain joins TRBV6-5 to TRBJ2-3; TRBD2 aligns across 7 bases. CDR1 MNHEY and CDR2 SVGAGI come from the germline V gene. This CDR3 has 15 residues. Unmatched junction bases numbered 6, after V lost 0 bases and J lost 6 bases. CDR3: CASSYSFGRRDTQYF. The DNA for the CDR3 is TGTGCCAGCAGTTACTCTTTCGGGAGGCGGGATACGCAGTATTTT.

This chain connects TRBV7-9 to TRBJ2-7; 8 nucleotides align to TRBD2. Germline V gives CDR1 SEHNR, CDR2 FQNEAQ (reference sequence). The CDR3 has 17 residues. With 1 base clipped from V and 1 base from J, the junction kept 9 bases outside the gene matches. Here the CDR3 DNA reads TGTGCCAGCAGCTTAGGTAGCGGGACCAGCCGGTCCTACGAGCAGTACTTC. Amino acid sequence: CASSLGSGTSRSYEQYF.

This chain joins TRBV11-3 and TRBJ2-1, with 15 positions matching TRBD2. Germline V gene lookup returns CDR1 SGHNT and CDR2 YENEEA. The J segment lost 9 bases and the V segment lost 0 bases, leaving 0 bases of the junction unmatched. The CDR3 is 15 amino acids. CDR3 loop: CASSLEGLAGGEQFF. In DNA form, the CDR3 reads TGTGCCAGCAGCTTAGAGGGACTAGCGGGAGGTGAGCAGTTCTTC.

The chain has TRBV11-2 and TRBJ2-1; D unclear. The germline V and J ends were trimmed by 4 bases and 4 bases, with 20 bases remaining between them. In germline, CDR1 is SGHAT, CDR2 FQNNGV. The CDR3 covers 17 residues. This CDR3 is CASSSRASAVAYNEQFF. In DNA form, the CDR3 reads TGTGCCAGCAGCTCTCGTGCCTCTGCAGTAGCTTACAATGAGCAGTTCTTC.

This clone was counted once. V and J are TRBV7-9 and TRBJ2-1; D may be TRBD1 (5 bases). The CDR3 loop spans 15 amino acids. V was shortened by 3 bases and J by 2 bases, with 11 bases between the two germline ends. CDR1 is SEHNR and CDR2 is FQNEAQ in the germline V gene (reference sequence). DNA of the CDR3: TGTGCCAGCAGCTTCAGGGCCCAACCCTACAATGAGCAGTTCTTC. Its translation: CASSFRAQPYNEQFF.

The CDR3 DNA sequence: TGTGCCAGCAGCTTAGATCGCAACTACGAGCAGTACTTC. This encodes CASSLDRNYEQYF. The J gene is TRBJ2-7, the V gene TRBV7-2; D gene ambiguous. Germline V CDR1 and CDR2: SGHTA, FQGNSA. The CDR3 extends over 13 amino acids. V was shortened by 1 base and J by 3 bases, with 7 bases between the two germline ends.

The chain has TRBV7-9 and TRBJ1-2; 11 bases match TRBD1. V was pared by 1 base and J by 0 bases, with 4 bases of the junction left unmatched. From germline, CDR1 is SEHNR and CDR2 FQNEAQ (reference sequence). The CDR3 extends over 17 amino acids. The CDR3 region is CASSLEGTGGANYGYTF. The DNA for the CDR3 is TGTGCCAGCAGCTTAGAAGGGACAGGGGGAGCTAACTATGGCTACACCTTC.

The chain recombines TRBV7-9 with TRBJ1-2; TRBD1 is a possible D gene (5 bases). This CDR3 has 13 residues. Germline V lookup: CDR1 SEHNR, CDR2 FQNEAQ (reference sequence). V gave up 5 bases and J gave up 2 bases, with 9 bases separating them. The CDR3 region has the DNA TGTGCCAGCAGCGGGCGACAGAACTATGGCTACACCTTC. Protein sequence: CASSGRQNYGYTF. The whole variable domain, remainder taken from reference TRBV7-9 and TRBJ1-2, is DTGVSQNPRHKITKRGQNVTFRCDPISEHNRLYWYRQTLGQGPEFLTYFQNEAQLEKSRLLSDRFSAERPKGSFSTLEIQRTEQGDSAMYLCASSGRQNYGYTFGSGTRLTVV.

The chain combines TRBV28 with TRBJ1-1; D is ambiguous. Germline CDR1 reads MDHEN; CDR2 reads SYDVKM. This CDR3 spans 12 amino acids. V lost 3 bases and J 10 bases, leaving 12 bases between the germline ends. CDR3 bases: TGTGCCAGCAGTTTGTCCCCGGGGTCAGCTTTCTTT. It yields the protein CASSLSPGSAFF.

This clone was found once. This chain connects TRBV6-1 to TRBJ2-3; 10 bases map to TRBD1. With V trimmed by 2 bases and J by 2 bases, 7 bases remained unmatched. This CDR3 is 17 amino acids long. Germline CDR1 MNHNS, CDR2 SASEGT. Here the CDR3 reads CASSEWGGTGVTDTQYF. The CDR3 bases are TGTGCCAGCAGTGAATGGGGCGGGACAGGGGTCACAGATACGCAGTATTTT.